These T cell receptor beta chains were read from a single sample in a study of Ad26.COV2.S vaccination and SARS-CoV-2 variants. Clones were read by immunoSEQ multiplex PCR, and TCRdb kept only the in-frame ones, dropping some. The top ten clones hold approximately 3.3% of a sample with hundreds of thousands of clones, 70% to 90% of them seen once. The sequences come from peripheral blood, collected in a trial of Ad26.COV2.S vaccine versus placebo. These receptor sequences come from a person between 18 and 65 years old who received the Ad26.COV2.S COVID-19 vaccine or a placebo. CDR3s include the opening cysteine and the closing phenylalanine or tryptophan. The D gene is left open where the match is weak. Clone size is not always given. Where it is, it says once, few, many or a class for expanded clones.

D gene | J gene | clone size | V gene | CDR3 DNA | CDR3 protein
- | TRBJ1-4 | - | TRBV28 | TGTGCCAGCAAGACGGGAACGGCAACTAATGAAAAACTGTTTTTT | CASKTGTATNEKLFF
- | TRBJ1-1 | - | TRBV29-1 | TGCAGCGTACGGAACTTCCCGAACACTGAAGCTTTCTTT | CSVRNFPNTEAFF
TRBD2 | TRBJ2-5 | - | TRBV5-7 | TGTGCCAGCAGCTTGGGGGGACTAGCGGGCCTAGTGGGGGAGACCCAGTACTTC | CASSLGGLAGLVGETQYF
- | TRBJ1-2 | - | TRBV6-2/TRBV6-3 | TGTGCCAGCAGTTACCGGGCCGGGGTCACCTTC | CASSYRAGVTF
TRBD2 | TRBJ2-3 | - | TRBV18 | TGTGCCAGCCAGCGGGACTCTAGCACAGATACGCAGTATTTT | CASQRDSSTDTQYF
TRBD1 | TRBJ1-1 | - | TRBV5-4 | TGTGCCAGCAGCCCAGGGGGCTCGGGCACTGAAGCTTTCTTT | CASSPGGSGTEAFF
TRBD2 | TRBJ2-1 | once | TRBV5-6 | TGTGCCAGCAGCTTGCAGGCGGGGGTGTCCTACAATGAGCAGTTCTTC | CASSLQAGVSYNEQFF
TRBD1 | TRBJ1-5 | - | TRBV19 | TGTGCCAGTAGTATGGACAGGGTACAGCCCCAGCATTTT | CASSMDRVQPQHF
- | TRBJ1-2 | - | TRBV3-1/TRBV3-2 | TGTGCCAGCAGCCCAGCACAGTATTATGGCTACACCTTC | CASSPAQYYGYTF
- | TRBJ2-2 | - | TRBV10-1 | TGCGCCAGCAATCTACAGGGTTCCGGGGAGCTGTTTTTT | CASNLQGSGELFF
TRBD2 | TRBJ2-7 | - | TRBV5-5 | TGTGCCAGCAGCTGGCTAGCGGGAGTCGGCGAGCAGTACTTC | CASSWLAGVGEQYF
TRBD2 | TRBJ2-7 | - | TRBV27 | TGTGCCACCCGATCCAGCGGGACCCCTTTCTCCTACGAGCAGTACTTC | CATRSSGTPFSYEQYF
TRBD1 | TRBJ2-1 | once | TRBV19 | TGTGCCAGTTGGTCGCGGACAGGGCCAGGCAATGAGCAGTTCTTC | CASWSRTGPGNEQFF
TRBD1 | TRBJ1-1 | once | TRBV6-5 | TGTGCCAGCAGTTACCTGGGACAGCCGAACACTGAAGCTTTCTTT | CASSYLGQPNTEAFF
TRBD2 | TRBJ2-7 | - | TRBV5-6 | TGTGCCAGCAGCTTGGGGGGAGGGTCCTACGAGCAGTACTTC | CASSLGGGSYEQYF
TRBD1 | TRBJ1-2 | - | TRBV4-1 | TGCGCCAGCAGCCTACCCACTGGGGGCAGGGGGTATGGCTACACCTTC | CASSLPTGGRGYGYTF
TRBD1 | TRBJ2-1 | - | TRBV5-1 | TGCGCCAGCAGCGCCGGGACAGGTGGTTACAATGAGCAGTTCTTC | CASSAGTGGYNEQFF
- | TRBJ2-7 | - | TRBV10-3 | TGTGCCATCACCCCAGCCCAGGGGGAGCAGTACTTC | CAITPAQGEQYF
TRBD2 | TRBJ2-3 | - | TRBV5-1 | TGCGCCAGCAGCCGCGGGGGAAACACAGATACGCAGTATTTT | CASSRGGNTDTQYF
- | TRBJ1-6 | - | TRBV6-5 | TGTGCCAGCCTTTTACAGAATTCACCCCTCCACTTT | CASLLQNSPLHF
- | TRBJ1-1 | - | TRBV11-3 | TGTGCCAGCAGCTTGGGAGTGAACACTGAAGCTTTCTTT | CASSLGVNTEAFF
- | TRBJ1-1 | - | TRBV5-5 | TGTGCCAGCAGCTCCTCACCCGGCCAGGGGGCTTTCTTT | CASSSSPGQGAFF
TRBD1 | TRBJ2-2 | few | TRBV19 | TGTGCCAGTAGTATACAGTCAGGGGGTGGCACCGGGGAGCTGTTTTTT | CASSIQSGGGTGELFF
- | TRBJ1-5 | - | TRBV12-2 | TGTGCAAGTCGCTTAGCCCTGACGCAGCCCCAGCATTTT | CASRLALTQPQHF
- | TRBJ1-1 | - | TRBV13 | TGTGCCAGCAGCTTTTTCCGGGGGTTAGGGGCTGAAGCTTTCTTT | CASSFFRGLGAEAFF
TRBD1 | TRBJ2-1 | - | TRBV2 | TGTGCCAGCAGTCCCTCCGGGACAGGCTTTGACAATGAGCAGTTCTTC | CASSPSGTGFDNEQFF
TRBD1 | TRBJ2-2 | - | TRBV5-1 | TGCGCCAGCAGCTCGGGACAGCCTTCGAACACCGGGGAGCTGTTTTTT | CASSSGQPSNTGELFF
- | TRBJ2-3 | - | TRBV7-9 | TGTGCCAGCAGCTTCAGAGGGGGGGCGACAGATACGCAGTATTTT | CASSFRGGATDTQYF
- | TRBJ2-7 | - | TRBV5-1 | TGCGCCAGCAGCTTTTCGGTCCAGCGGGCGAACTACGAGCAGTACTTC | CASSFSVQRANYEQYF
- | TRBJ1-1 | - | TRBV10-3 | TGTGCCACCATATCAGGCGGTACAGGGTGGAACACTGAAGCTTTCTTT | CATISGGTGWNTEAFF
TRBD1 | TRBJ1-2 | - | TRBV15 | TGTGCCACCAGCGCTGGACAGGGGGCGCTTGGCTACACCTTC | CATSAGQGALGYTF
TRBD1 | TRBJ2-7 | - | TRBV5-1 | TGCGCCAGCAGCCCAGGACAGGCTGGCTACGAGCAGTACTTC | CASSPGQAGYEQYF
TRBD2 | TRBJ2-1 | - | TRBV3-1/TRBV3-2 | TGTGCCAGCAGACTCAGCGGGAGGCCTTGGGATGAGCAGTTCTTC | CASRLSGRPWDEQFF
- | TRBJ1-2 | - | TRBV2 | TGTGCCAGCAGTGAGCGCCAAGAGTCCCCCCAGAGGGGCTACACCTTC | CASSERQESPQRGYTF